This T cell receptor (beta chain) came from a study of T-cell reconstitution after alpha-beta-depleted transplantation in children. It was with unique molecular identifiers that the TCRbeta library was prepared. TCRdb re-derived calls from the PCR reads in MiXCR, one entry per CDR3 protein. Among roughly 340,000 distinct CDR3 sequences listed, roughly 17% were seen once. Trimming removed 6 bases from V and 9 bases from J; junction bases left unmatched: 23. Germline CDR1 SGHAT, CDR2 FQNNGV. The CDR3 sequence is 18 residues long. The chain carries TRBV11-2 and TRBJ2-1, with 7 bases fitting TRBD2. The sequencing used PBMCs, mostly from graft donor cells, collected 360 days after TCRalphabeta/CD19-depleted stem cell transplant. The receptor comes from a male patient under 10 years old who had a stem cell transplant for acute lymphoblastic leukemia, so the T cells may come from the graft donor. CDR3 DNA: TGTGCCAGCAGATCCGGGGGGTGGTCGAAACTAGAAGGGGCTGAGCAGTTCTTC. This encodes CASRSGGWSKLEGAEQFF.